This T cell receptor beta chain is drawn from a study of identical twins. Points on this clonotype: Its target is not known.

In TCRdb, the 5' RACE reads were re-called with MiXCR into one record per CDR3 protein. The sample carries around 690,000 distinct CDR3 sequences, around 21% recorded once. Germline CDR1 SNHLY, CDR2 FYNNEI. The CDR3 consists of 14 residues. Trimming took off 2 bases at V and 6 bases at J, with 14 bases between the two ends. Study-wide points: Zero-insertion findings could be partly confounded by invariant cells (MAIT and iNKT cells). Cord blood's abundant beta clonotypes had fewer insertions, unlike memory repertoires.

These sequences were also reported in another study, on T cells expressing NK-cell markers. That report notes: In a group of several donors, dominant NKG2C+ clonotypes represented roughly 1.0-7.5% of CD8+ T cells. Certain NKG2C+ T cell clones were expanded, and their HCMV specificity remained unclear.

Sample: PBMCs. This TCR came from a young woman in good health. V and J are TRBV2 and TRBJ2-7; D may match TRBD1 or TRBD2 (5 bases each). The chain's CDR3 is CASSEIVVGTEQYF. The CDR3 DNA is TGTGCCAGCAGTGAAATCGTCGTCGGGACCGAGCAGTACTTC.